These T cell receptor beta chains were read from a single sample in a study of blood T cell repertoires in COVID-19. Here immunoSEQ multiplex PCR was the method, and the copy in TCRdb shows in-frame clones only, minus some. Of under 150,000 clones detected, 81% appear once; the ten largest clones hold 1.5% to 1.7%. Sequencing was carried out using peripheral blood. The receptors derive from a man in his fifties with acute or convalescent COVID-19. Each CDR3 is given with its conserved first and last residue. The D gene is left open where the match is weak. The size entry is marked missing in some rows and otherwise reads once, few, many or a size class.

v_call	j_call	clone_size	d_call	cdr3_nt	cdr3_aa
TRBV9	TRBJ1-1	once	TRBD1	TGTGCCAGCAGCCCCGGACAGGGAACCATGAACACTGAAGCTTTCTTT	CASSPGQGTMNTEAFF
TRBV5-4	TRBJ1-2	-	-	TGTGCCAGCAGCTTGGTGGGGCAAGGTGGCTACACCTTC	CASSLVGQGGYTF
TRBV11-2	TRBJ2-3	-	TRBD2	TGTGCCAGCAACTTTCGGGGGGGCCCACAAGATACGCAGTATTTT	CASNFRGGPQDTQYF
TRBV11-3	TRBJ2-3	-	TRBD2	TGTGCCAGCAGCAGCGGACTAGCGGGGGGGCCAGGGGATACGCAGTATTTT	CASSSGLAGGPGDTQYF
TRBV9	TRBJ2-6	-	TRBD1	TGTGCCAGCACTGCCTTAGGGGACAGGGGAGCTGGGGCCAACGTCCTGACTTTC	CASTALGDRGAGANVLTF
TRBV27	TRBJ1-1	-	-	TGTGCCAGCAGTTTAGCGGGACTAGGGACCACTGAAGCTTTCTTT	CASSLAGLGTTEAFF
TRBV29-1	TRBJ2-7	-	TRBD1	TGCAGCGTACAAGGAGGGGACAGGGGTTTTGGCGAGCAGTACTTC	CSVQGGDRGFGEQYF
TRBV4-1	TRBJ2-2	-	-	TGCGCCAGCAGCCAACGGCAGGGAAACACCGGGGAGCTGTTTTTT	CASSQRQGNTGELFF
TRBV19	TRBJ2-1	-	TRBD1	TGTGCCAGTAGCAGGGACAGGGGGCTCTACAATGAGCAGTTCTTC	CASSRDRGLYNEQFF
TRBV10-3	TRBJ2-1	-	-	TGTGCCATCAGTGGGTACGGCAATGAGCAGTTCTTC	CAISGYGNEQFF
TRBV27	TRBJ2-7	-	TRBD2	TGTGCCAGCAGTTTAAACGGGGGGAGCTACGAGCAGTACTTC	CASSLNGGSYEQYF
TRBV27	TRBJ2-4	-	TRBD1	TGTGCCAGCAGTTTTCTCAAAGGGACAGGGGTCAAAAACATTCAGTACTTC	CASSFLKGTGVKNIQYF
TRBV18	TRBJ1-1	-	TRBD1	TGTGCCAGCTCACCACCGACGACAGGGGGTGTGACTGAAGCTTTCTTT	CASSPPTTGGVTEAFF
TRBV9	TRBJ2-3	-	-	TGTGCCAGCAGCGTACAAGAGCGGATTGATACGCAGTATTTT	CASSVQERIDTQYF
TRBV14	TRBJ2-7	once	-	TGTGCCAGCAGCCAGCTAGGGGGGCAGTACTTC	CASSQLGGQYF